The 21 T cell receptor beta chains listed next were all sequenced from one sample in a study of naive and memory T cell subsets. Findings and caveats of the study: A few larger clonotypes appeared in naive repertoires, especially CD8, possibly memory cells re-expressing CD45RA.

Both TRBC1 and TRBC2 were covered by a beta constant-region primer of two equimolar oligonucleotides. The ligated cDNA underwent four PCR rounds using SP2 and nested alpha and beta constant-region primers. TCRdb reanalysed the UMI-ligation and nested PCR reads using MiXCR and keeps one entry per CDR3 protein. The sample carries 150,000 or so distinct CDR3 sequences, over 20% recorded once. The antigens these receptors bind are not known. Sequenced sample: naive CD4+ T cells from blood. These receptor sequences come from a human donor in good health.

The genes are TRBV11-2 and TRBJ2-3; D not resolved. The germline V gene encodes CDR1 SGHAT and CDR2 FQNNGV. V was clipped by 2 bases and J by 0 bases, with 9 bases between them. The CDR3 is 15 residues long. Written as DNA, the CDR3 is TGTGCCAGCAGCTTACTGGATATTAGCACAGATACGCAGTATTTT. Its protein product is CASSLLDISTDTQYF.

The chain recombines TRBV7-2 with TRBJ2-1, with unresolved D. V gave up 4 bases and J gave up 8 bases, with 12 bases separating them. The CDR3 consists of 13 residues. Germline V gene sequence: CDR1 SGHTA, CDR2 FQGNSA. CDR3 sequence: CASSSPLKDEQFF. The CDR3 DNA sequence: TGTGCCAGCAGCTCCCCCCTTAAAGATGAGCAGTTCTTC. The full variable domain, rest sourced from reference TRBV7-2 and TRBJ2-1, is GAGVSQSPSNKVTEKGKDVELRCDPISGHTALYWYRQSLGQGLEFLIYFQGNSAPDKSGLPSDRFSAERTGGSVSTLTIQRTQQEDSAVYLCASSSPLKDEQFFGPGTRLTVL.

The V gene is TRBV6-2 or TRBV6-3, the J gene TRBJ2-7; 10 nucleotides agree with TRBD2. CDR3 size: 16 residues. V shed 5 bases and J 3 bases; nucleotides not matched to a gene: 10. Per germline, CDR1 MNHEY and CDR2 SVGEGT. The CDR3 nucleotides read TGTGCCAGCAGTGCGACCAGACTAGCGGGCTTCTACGAGCAGTACTTC. Protein product: CASSATRLAGFYEQYF.

This chain connects TRBV7-9 to TRBJ2-7, with no clear D. Germline V CDR1 and CDR2: SEHNR, FQNEAQ (reference sequence). Trimming left V 6 bases short and J 6 bases short, with 12 bases between. The CDR3 is 12 amino acids. The CDR3 DNA reads as TGTGCCAGCAGTCCTTCCGCAGGCGAGCAGTACTTC. It specifies CASSPSAGEQYF.

There are a few counts of this clonotype. The J gene is TRBJ2-1, the V gene TRBV10-3, with 12 bases lining up with TRBD2. Germline V gene lookup returns CDR1 ENHRY and CDR2 SYGVKD. The trim removed 4 bases at V and 7 bases at J, leaving 11 bases unmatched. The CDR3 spans 17 residues. CDR3 residues: CAISGPGLAGPENEQFF. CDR3 nucleotide sequence: TGTGCCATCAGTGGCCCAGGACTAGCGGGACCGGAGAATGAGCAGTTCTTC.

The chain carries TRBV6-2 or TRBV6-3 and TRBJ2-1, with D uncertain. V gave up 2 bases and J gave up 7 bases, with 3 bases separating them. CDR1 is MNHEY and CDR2 is SVGEGT in the germline V gene. The CDR3 covers 11 residues. The CDR3 nucleotides are TGTGCCAGCAGTTACCTTAATGAGCAGTTCTTC. This translates into CASSYLNEQFF.

This sequence joins TRBV20-1 and TRBJ1-1; D gene unclear. Deletions cut 3 bases from V and 4 bases from J, with 15 bases between. This CDR3 contains 14 residues. Germline CDR1 and CDR2: DFQATT and SNEGSKA (reference sequence). CDR3 in amino acids: CSARTPMPSTEAFF. CDR3 sequence (DNA): TGCAGTGCTAGGACCCCAATGCCGAGCACTGAAGCTTTCTTT.

The gene calls are TRBV5-1 and TRBJ2-3, with D tentatively TRBD1 or TRBD2 (5 bases each). The CDR3 loop spans 12 amino acids. V was cut by 4 bases and J by 11 bases, with 14 bases left in between. Germline CDR1 and CDR2: SGHRS and YFSETQ. The CDR3 nucleotides read TGCGCCAGCAGCATTCCACCTGGGGGGCAGTATTTT. Its translation: CASSIPPGGQYF.

The J gene is TRBJ2-2, the V gene TRBV29-1; 7 bases align to TRBD1. Germline V lookup: CDR1 SQVTM, CDR2 ANQGSEA. Trimming at V came to 5 bases and at J to 2 bases, leaving 11 bases not matched to a gene. This CDR3 is built from 16 residues. The CDR3 DNA follows: TGCAGCGTTCGGACAGGTCTTATTCTTAACACCGGGGAGCTGTTTTTT. It encodes CSVRTGLILNTGELFF.

This clonotype was counted a few times. V gene TRBV11-2 combines with J gene TRBJ2-3; the match to TRBD2 covers 16 bases. CDR3 length: 18 amino acids. After removal of 5 bases from V and 3 bases from J, the junction contained 8 bases not matched to a gene. The germline gives CDR1 SGHAT, CDR2 FQNNGV. CDR3 sequence: CASSLGGLAGGRTDTQYF. In DNA form, the CDR3 reads TGTGCCAGCAGCCTTGGGGGACTAGCGGGAGGGCGTACAGATACGCAGTATTTT.

This clonotype appeared a single time. V gene TRBV5-4 combines with J gene TRBJ1-2, with 7 bases that match TRBD1. Germline-derived CDR1 and CDR2 are SGHNT and YYREEE (reference sequence). Trimming at V came to 2 bases and at J to 4 bases, leaving 11 bases not matched to a gene. The CDR3 extends over 16 amino acids. The DNA for the CDR3 is TGTGCCAGCAGCTTTTTTGACAGGGCACAGTTCTATGGCTACACCTTC. This gives the protein CASSFFDRAQFYGYTF.

This clonotype was seen a handful of times. This sequence joins TRBV20-1 and TRBJ1-2; no clear D. Germline V gene data show CDR1 as DFQATT and CDR2 as SNEGSKA (reference sequence). There are 13 residues in the CDR3. With 3 bases removed from V and 8 bases from J, the gap between germline ends came to 16 bases. CDR3 in DNA: TGCAGTGCTAGTGGGCAGGAGGTGGGAGGCTACACCTTC. This encodes CSASGQEVGGYTF.

This clonotype was detected ten times or more. The chain is built from TRBV11-2 and TRBJ2-2, with D hard to call. The CDR3 spans 15 residues. CDR1 and CDR2 from the germline V gene are SGHAT and FQNNGV. V lost 5 bases, J lost 2 bases, and 12 bases lay in between. Here the CDR3 reads CASSATTANTGELFF. For the CDR3, the DNA is TGTGCCAGCAGCGCGACAACAGCAAACACCGGGGAGCTGTTTTTT.

The rearrangement uses TRBV9 and TRBJ2-7; no definite D call. Germline CDR1 SGDLS, CDR2 YYNGEE. This CDR3 spans 12 amino acids. V lost 0 bases and J 7 bases, leaving 8 bases between the germline ends. The CDR3 protein is CASSVELGEQYF. DNA of the CDR3: TGTGCCAGCAGCGTAGAGTTAGGTGAGCAGTACTTC. Based on the CDR3 plus reference TRBV9 and TRBJ2-7, the full variable domain is DSGVTQTPKHLITATGQRVTLRCSPRSGDLSVYWYQQSLDQGLQFLIQYYNGEERAKGNILERFSAQQFPDLHSELNLSSLELGDSALYFCASSVELGEQYFGPGTRLTVT.

The V call is TRBV3-1, the J call TRBJ2-1; 11 bases fit TRBD2. CDR1 LGHDT and CDR2 YNNKEL come from the germline V gene (reference sequence). The junction had 12 bases not matched to a gene; V was cut back by 4 bases and J by 7 bases. This CDR3 is 17 amino acids long. The CDR3 here is CASSPRAASGRRNEQFF. The DNA for the CDR3 is TGTGCCAGCAGCCCGCGGGCGGCTAGCGGGAGGCGTAATGAGCAGTTCTTC.

Only a few counts were recorded for this clonotype. This rearrangement joins TRBV5-1 to TRBJ2-5, with 12 bases identical to TRBD2. V trimming: 0 bases; J trimming: 4 bases; junction bases outside the gene matches: 1. Germline lookup yields CDR1 SGHRS and CDR2 YFSETQ. CDR3 length: 15 residues. The CDR3: CASSLEGLAGETQYF. The CDR3 DNA follows: TGCGCCAGCAGCTTGGAGGGACTAGCGGGAGAGACCCAGTACTTC.

This chain joins TRBV20-1 and TRBJ1-1; a weak D match, TRBD1 (5 bases). The CDR3 runs 12 residues. Trimming shortened V by 4 bases and J by 1 base, and 7 bases separated the two germline ends. CDR1 and CDR2 (germline): DFQATT, SNEGSKA (reference sequence). Written as DNA, the CDR3 is TGCAGTGCTACGGACAAGAACACTGAAGCTTTCTTT. Its protein product is CSATDKNTEAFF.

This clonotype was counted only a few times. The chain combines TRBV29-1 with TRBJ2-5, with 12 bases lining up with TRBD1. This CDR3 is 13 amino acids long. Germline V CDR1 and CDR2: SQVTM, ANQGSEA. V was clipped by 7 bases and J by 3 bases; unmatched bases: 3. CDR3 DNA sequence: TGCAGCGAAGGGACAGGGGGCAAAGAGACCCAGTACTTC. Amino acids: CSEGTGGKETQYF.

This clonotype was observed a handful of times. V gene TRBV9 combines with J gene TRBJ2-7, with 7 bases aligning to TRBD1. Germline V gene sequence: CDR1 SGDLS, CDR2 YYNGEE. V gave up 4 bases and J gave up 0 bases; unmatched junction bases: 10. The CDR3 length is 16 residues. CDR3: CASSPRPGTASYEQYF. CDR3 bases: TGTGCCAGCAGCCCGAGACCCGGGACAGCCTCCTACGAGCAGTACTTC.

This chain links TRBV24-1 with TRBJ1-3; no clear D gene. The CDR3 is 13 amino acids. V gave up 4 bases and J gave up 8 bases, with 11 bases separating them. Germline V gene sequence: CDR1 KGHDR, CDR2 SFDVKD. The CDR3 DNA sequence: TGTGCCACCAGTGAGACCTCCGCGGACACCATATATTTT. Its protein is CATSETSADTIYF.

The V call is TRBV28, the J call TRBJ2-7; tentatively, D is TRBD2 (6 bases). V was trimmed by 7 bases and J by 2 bases, leaving 12 bases between them. Germline V gene lookup returns CDR1 MDHEN and CDR2 SYDVKM. This CDR3 contains 13 residues. CDR3 residues: CASTRGRAYEQYF. The CDR3 DNA reads TGTGCCAGCACCCGGGGGAGAGCCTACGAGCAGTACTTC.